The clone carrying this TCR beta chain occurred a few times. No antigen is known for it. The data were taken from a study of beta chain features in type 1 diabetes. Study-level points and caveats: Among patients with Type 1 diabetes, TCRB CDR3s were moderately but significantly shorter in every one of the four CD4+ subsets.

The authors reverse transcribed all of the isolated RNA, so sequencing captured expressed TCRB transcripts. Method: immunoSEQ multiplex PCR; TCRdb's copy keeps in-frame clones and lacks some. The repertoire holds a few hundred thousand clones, with 16% as singletons. Sequenced: naive CD4+ T cells from blood. The clonotype comes from a man aged 25-45 years with type 1 diabetes.

Here the CDR3 DNA reads TGTGCCATCAGTGAGCGTAGCGGGAGAGGCAATGAGCAGTTCTTC. Its translation: CAISERSGRGNEQFF. The V call is TRBV10-3, the J call TRBJ2-1; 9 bases line up with TRBD2. V lost 2 bases and J lost 6; bases outside the gene matches: 5. Germline loops: CDR1 ENHRY, CDR2 SYGVKD. The CDR3 consists of 15 residues.